This T cell receptor (beta chain) was identified during a study of blood T cell repertoires in COVID-19. About the research overall: Italy, Spain and the United States were the sources of the convalescent and acute COVID-19 samples. Sources were T cells, B-cell-depleted T cells, or PBMCs; the material itself was cDNA or gDNA.

In the source study's methods: The authors estimated nucleated cell counts from reference gene primer amplification. This table comes from immunoSEQ multiplex PCR, and its TCRdb copy is limited to in-frame clones, with some not included. V and J calls and clone size are those listed in that table; D and trimming were worked out from the DNA. The sample lists around 300,000 clones, about 89% occurring once. This clone is a singleton in its sample. With a much larger clone just one base away, this may be a read error. At the DNA level, this CDR3 is encoded by other sequences in the same sample as well. Germline-derived CDR1 and CDR2 are MNHEY and SVGAGI. V gave up 4 bases and J gave up 1 base, with 10 bases separating them. The CDR3 is 14 residues long.

Material for sequencing was peripheral blood. This chain links TRBV6-5 with TRBJ1-1; tentatively, D is TRBD1 (6 bases). The source is a man aged 45-60 years with acute or convalescent COVID-19. The DNA for the CDR3 is TGTGCCAGCAGTTCGACAGGCGCGAACACTGAAGCTTTCTTT. This sequence encodes CASSSTGANTEAFF.